The clone carrying this T cell receptor beta chain was counted between two and nine times. Its antigen is unidentified. This entry belongs to a study of beta chain features in type 1 diabetes. Points from the study as a whole: The cDNA sequencing approach could over-represent high-TCR-expressing cells.

The entirety of the isolated RNA underwent reverse transcription, so expressed TCRB transcripts were sequenced. Measured with immunoSEQ multiplex PCR; TCRdb has only the in-frame clones, and not every one. Of 400,000 to 600,000 clones listed, approximately 30% were seen once; the top ten hold about 0.065%. The J segment lost 3 bases and the V segment lost 2 bases, leaving 2 bases of the junction unmatched. Germline V gene lookup returns CDR1 SQVTM and CDR2 ANQGSEA. The CDR3 is made up of 13 amino acids. This sequence was found in a young man in good health. The rearrangement links TRBV29-1 to TRBJ2-3, with TRBD2 identical over 7 bases. The specimen sequenced was naive CD4+ T cells from blood. Here the CDR3 reads CSVERAGTDTQYF. Written as DNA, the CDR3 is TGCAGCGTTGAACGAGCGGGAACAGATACGCAGTATTTT.